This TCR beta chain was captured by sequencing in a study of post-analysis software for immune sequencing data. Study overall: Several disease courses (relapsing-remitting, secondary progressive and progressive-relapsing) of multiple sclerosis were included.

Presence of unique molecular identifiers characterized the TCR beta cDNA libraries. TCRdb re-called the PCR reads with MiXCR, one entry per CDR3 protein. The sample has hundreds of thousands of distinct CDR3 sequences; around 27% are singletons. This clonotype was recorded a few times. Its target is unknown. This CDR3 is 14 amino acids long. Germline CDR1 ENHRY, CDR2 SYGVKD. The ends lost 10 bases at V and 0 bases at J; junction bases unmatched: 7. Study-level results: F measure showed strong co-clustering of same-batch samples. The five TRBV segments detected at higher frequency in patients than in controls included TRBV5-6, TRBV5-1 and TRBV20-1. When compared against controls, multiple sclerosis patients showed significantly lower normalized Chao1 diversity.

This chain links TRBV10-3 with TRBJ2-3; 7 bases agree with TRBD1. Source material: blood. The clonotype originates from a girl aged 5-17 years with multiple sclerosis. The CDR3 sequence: CATRADRSTDTQYF. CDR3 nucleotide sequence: TGTGCCACGAGGGCGGACAGGAGCACAGATACGCAGTATTTT.